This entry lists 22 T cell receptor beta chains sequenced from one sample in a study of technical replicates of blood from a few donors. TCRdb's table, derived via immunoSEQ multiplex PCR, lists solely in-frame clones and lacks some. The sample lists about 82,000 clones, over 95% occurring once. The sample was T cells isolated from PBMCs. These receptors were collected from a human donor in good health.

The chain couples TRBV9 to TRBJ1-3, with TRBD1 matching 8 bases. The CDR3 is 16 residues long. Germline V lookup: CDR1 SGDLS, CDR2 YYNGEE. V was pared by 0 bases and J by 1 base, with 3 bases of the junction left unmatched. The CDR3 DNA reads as TGTGCCAGCAGCGTAGGGGGACAGGTTTCTGGAAACACCATATATTTT. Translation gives CASSVGGQVSGNTIYF.

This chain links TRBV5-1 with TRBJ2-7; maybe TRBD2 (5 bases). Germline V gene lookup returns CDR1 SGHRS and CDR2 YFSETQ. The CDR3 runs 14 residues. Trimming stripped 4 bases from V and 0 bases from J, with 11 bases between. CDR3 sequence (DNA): TGCGCCAGCAGCGGACTCCAGAGCTCCTACGAGCAGTACTTC. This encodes CASSGLQSSYEQYF.

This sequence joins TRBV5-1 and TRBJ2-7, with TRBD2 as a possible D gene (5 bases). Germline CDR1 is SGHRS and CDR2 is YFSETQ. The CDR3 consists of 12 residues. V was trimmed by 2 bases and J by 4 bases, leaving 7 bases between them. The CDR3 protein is CASSFSGYEQYF. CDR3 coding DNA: TGCGCCAGCAGCTTCAGCGGATACGAGCAGTACTTC. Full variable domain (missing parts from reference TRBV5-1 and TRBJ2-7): KAGVTQTPRYLIKTRGQQVTLSCSPISGHRSVSWYQQTPGQGLQFLFEYFSETQRNKGNFPGRFSGRQFSNSRSEMNVSTLELGDSALYLCASSFSGYEQYFGPGTRLTVT.

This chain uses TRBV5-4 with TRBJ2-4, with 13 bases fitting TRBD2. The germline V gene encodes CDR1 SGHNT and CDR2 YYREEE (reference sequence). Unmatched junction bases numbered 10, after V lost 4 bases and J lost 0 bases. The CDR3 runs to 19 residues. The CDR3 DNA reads TGTGCCAGCAGCCTCGGGACTAGCGGGGTCCTATTAGCCAAAAACATTCAGTACTTC. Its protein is CASSLGTSGVLLAKNIQYF.

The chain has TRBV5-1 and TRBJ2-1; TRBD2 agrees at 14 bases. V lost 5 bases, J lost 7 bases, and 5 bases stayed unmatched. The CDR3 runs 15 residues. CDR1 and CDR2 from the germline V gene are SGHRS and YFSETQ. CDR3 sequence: CASRTSGRALNEQFF. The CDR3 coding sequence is TGCGCCAGCAGGACTAGCGGGAGGGCCCTAAATGAGCAGTTCTTC.

CDR3 bases: TGCAGCGCAATAGCAGGGGGCCTGGACTATGGCTACACCTTC. It encodes CSAIAGGLDYGYTF. V gene TRBV29-1 combines with J gene TRBJ1-2, with 8 bases fitting TRBD1. Trimming removed 7 bases from V and 3 bases from J; junction bases left unmatched: 10. Germline assignment: CDR1 SQVTM and CDR2 ANQGSEA. CDR3 size: 14 residues.

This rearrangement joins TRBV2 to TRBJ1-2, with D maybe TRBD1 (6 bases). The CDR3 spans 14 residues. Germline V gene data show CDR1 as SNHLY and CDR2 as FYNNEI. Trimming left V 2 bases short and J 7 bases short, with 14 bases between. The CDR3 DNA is TGTGCCAGCAGTGAACCGAGCGGGGGCGGTGGCTACACCTTC. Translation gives CASSEPSGGGGYTF.

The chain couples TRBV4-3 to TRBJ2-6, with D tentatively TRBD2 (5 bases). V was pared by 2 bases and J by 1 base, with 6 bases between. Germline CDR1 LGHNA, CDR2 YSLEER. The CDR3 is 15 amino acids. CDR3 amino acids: CASSQRGSGANVLTF. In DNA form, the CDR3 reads TGCGCCAGCAGCCAACGGGGATCTGGGGCCAACGTCCTGACTTTC.

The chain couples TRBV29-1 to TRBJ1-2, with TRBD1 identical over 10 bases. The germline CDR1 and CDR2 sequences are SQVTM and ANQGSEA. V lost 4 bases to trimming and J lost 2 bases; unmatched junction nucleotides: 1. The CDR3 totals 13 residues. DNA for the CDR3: TGCAGCGTTGGGGGACAGGGGAACTATGGCTACACCTTC. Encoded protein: CSVGGQGNYGYTF.

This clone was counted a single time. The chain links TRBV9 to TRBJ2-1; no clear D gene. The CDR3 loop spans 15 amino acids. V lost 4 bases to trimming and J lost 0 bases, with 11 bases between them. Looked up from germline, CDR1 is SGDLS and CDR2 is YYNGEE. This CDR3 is CASSSFASSYNEQFF. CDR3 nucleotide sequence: TGTGCCAGCAGCTCGTTCGCCAGCTCCTACAATGAGCAGTTCTTC.

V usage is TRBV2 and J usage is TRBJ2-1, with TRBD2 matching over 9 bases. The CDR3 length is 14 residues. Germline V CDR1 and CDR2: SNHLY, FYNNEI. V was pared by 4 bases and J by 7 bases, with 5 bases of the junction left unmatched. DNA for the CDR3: TGTGCCAGCAGTGCTACTAGCGGGCGGAATGAGCAGTTCTTC. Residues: CASSATSGRNEQFF.

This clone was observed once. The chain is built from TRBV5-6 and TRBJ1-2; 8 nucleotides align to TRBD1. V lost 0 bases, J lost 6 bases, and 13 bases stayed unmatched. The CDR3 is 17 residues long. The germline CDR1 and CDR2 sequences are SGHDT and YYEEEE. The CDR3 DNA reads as TGTGCCAGCAGCTTGGAGGCACAGGGGGATTGGGGGGATGGCTACACCTTC. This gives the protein CASSLEAQGDWGDGYTF.

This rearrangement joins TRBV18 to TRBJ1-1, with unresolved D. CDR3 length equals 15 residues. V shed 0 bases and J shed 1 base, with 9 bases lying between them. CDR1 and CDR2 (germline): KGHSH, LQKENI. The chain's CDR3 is CASSPPAPGNTEAFF. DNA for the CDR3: TGTGCCAGCTCACCACCGGCCCCAGGGAACACTGAAGCTTTCTTT.

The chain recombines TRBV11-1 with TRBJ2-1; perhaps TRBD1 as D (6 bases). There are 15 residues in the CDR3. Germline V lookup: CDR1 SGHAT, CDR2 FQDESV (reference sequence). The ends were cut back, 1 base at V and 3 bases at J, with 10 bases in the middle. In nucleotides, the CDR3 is TGTGCCAGCAGCTTAGGTGGGGGCTTCTACAATGAGCAGTTCTTC. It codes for CASSLGGGFYNEQFF.

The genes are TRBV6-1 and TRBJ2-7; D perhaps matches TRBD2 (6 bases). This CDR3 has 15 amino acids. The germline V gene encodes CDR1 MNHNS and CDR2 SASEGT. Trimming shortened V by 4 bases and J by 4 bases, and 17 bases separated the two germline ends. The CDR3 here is CASSGDAGYTYEQYF. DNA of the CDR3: TGTGCCAGCAGTGGGGATGCGGGATATACTTACGAGCAGTACTTC.

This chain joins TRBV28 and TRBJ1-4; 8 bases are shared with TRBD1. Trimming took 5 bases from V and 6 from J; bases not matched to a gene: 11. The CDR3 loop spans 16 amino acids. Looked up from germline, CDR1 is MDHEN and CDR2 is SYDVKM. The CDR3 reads CASSPSGGWGDEKLFF. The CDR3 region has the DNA TGTGCCAGCAGTCCGTCAGGGGGCTGGGGGGATGAAAAACTGTTTTTT.

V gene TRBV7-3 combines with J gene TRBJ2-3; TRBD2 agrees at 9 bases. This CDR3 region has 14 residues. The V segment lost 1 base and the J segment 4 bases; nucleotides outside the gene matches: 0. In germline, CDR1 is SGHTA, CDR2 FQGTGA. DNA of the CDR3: TGTGCCAGCAGCTTAAAGCGGGAGGCAGATACGCAGTATTTT. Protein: CASSLKREADTQYF.

The CDR3 protein is CASSLRREGQQFF. CDR3 nucleotide sequence: TGTGCCAGCAGTTTAAGGAGGGAAGGCCAGCAGTTCTTC. The chain links TRBV28 to TRBJ2-1, with D perhaps matching TRBD2 (6 bases). V was pared by 2 bases and J by 11 bases, with 13 bases between. This CDR3 region has 13 residues. Germline V lookup: CDR1 MDHEN, CDR2 SYDVKM.

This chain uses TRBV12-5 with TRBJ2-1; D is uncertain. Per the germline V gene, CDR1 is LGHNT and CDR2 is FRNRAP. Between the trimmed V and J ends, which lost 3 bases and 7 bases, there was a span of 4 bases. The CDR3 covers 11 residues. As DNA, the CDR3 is TGTGCTAGTGGTTTCTCGAATGAGCAGTTCTTC. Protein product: CASGFSNEQFF.

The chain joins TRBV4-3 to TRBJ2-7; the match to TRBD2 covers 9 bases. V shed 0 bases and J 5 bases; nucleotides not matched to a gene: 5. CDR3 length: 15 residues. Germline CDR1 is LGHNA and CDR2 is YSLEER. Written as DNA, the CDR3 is TGCGCCAGCAGCCAAGACGGCGGGAGGGCCAACGAGCAGTACTTC. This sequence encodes CASSQDGGRANEQYF.

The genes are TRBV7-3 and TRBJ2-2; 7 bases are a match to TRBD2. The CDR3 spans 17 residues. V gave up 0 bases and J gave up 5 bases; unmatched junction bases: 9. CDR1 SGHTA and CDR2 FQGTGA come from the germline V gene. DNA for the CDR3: TGTGCCAGCAGCTTAACGGCGGCTAGCGGCCTTACCGGGGAGCTGTTTTTT. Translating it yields CASSLTAASGLTGELFF.

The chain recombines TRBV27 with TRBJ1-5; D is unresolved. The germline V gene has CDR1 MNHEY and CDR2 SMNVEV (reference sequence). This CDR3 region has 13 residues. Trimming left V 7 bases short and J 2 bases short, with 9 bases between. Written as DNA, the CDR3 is TGTGCCAGCAAAGCCCCCGGCAATCAGCCCCAGCATTTT. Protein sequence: CASKAPGNQPQHF.